Given below is one T cell receptor beta chain in context. Its binding antigen is unknown. No much larger clone exists at a distance of one base, and base qualities are not known. The CDR3 goes from the cysteine to the phenylalanine over 15 residues. The entry retains the CDR3 DNA only, 45 bases that are in frame from base 1. A distance of 13 bases separates the germline ends of V and J, which lose 5 bases and 3 bases respectively. The germline V gene supplies CDR1 SGHAT and CDR2 FQNNGV. The data originate from a study of OX40 agonist ivuxolimab in advanced cancers. Study-level background: The costimulatory receptor OX40 (CD134) was targeted by ivuxolimab, a fully human IgG2 agonistic monoclonal antibody. Intravenous ivuxolimab was administered to patients every 2 weeks at six dose levels: 0.01, 0.1, 0.3, 1.5, 3 and 10 mg/kg. Of the roughly 51 patients in dose escalation, 19 had hepatocellular carcinoma, some 15 had melanoma, 9 had renal cell carcinoma and 9 had head and neck cancer. In the dose-escalation cohort, approximately 83% of patients were male, and the mean age was roughly 56 years with a range of roughly 20 to 85. Prior anti-PD-1, anti-PD-L1 or anti-CTLA-4 therapy was permitted, and checkpoint inhibitors had been received by more than 35% of dose-escalation patients. Three dose-escalation patients achieved partial responses, one with hepatocellular carcinoma and two with cutaneous melanoma. The point of sequencing TCRbeta in the periphery was to test whether ivuxolimab changed TCR sequence diversity and drove clonal T-cell expansion. The paper reports the monotherapy dose-escalation portion (N of about 47 patients) of the phase I ivuxolimab trial.

Patients with autoimmune disease history or receiving systemic immunosuppression were excluded from the trial. Peripheral blood for TCR sequencing was drawn from every dose cohort at baseline, at cycle 4 day 1 and at cycle 7 day 1. Samples came from an open-label, multicenter, first-in-human phase I dose-escalation trial of ivuxolimab. Adults with locally advanced or metastatic head and neck squamous cell, hepatocellular, melanoma or renal cell carcinoma were enrolled in the trial. Before TCR sequencing, CD4+ and CD8+ T cells were separately sorted from peripheral blood. For sequencing of the TCRbeta CDR3 region, genomic DNA was extracted from the sorted cells. The immunoSEQ Assay was used for sequencing of TCRbeta CDR3 regions. Held by TCRdb, this immuneACCESS table contains in-frame sequences only and omits some clones. Under half of the omission traces to an unresolved V gene where checked; the cause of the rest is unknown. This sample comprises about 76,000 clones, 70% to 90% of them detected only once. The top ten constitute about 2.6% of the sample.

Overall study outcomes, separate from this receptor: The antigen specificity of the peripheral T cells that underwent clonal expansion was not determined. Low levels of normalized T-cell clonal expansion were also seen in some nonresponding patients. After ivuxolimab, more expanded clones were found on average in CD8+ T cells than in CD4+ T cells. Partial responders in the 0.1-3.0 mg/kg groups had among the lowest normalized peripheral clonal expansion, especially among CD8+ T cells. At doses of 0.1 to 3.0 mg/kg, clonal expansion of both CD4+ and CD8+ blood T cells was observed from baseline to week 6.

The V and J segments used are TRBV11-2 and TRBJ2-2; too little of a D gene remains to name it. The sequence was obtained from an adult with an advanced solid tumor such as melanoma, head and neck, liver or kidney cancer. Sample: CD4+ or CD8+ T cells sorted from blood, taken in a trial of the OX40 agonist ivuxolimab. The DNA is as follows: TGTGCCAGCAGCCTGGGTCCGGCGGACACCGGGGAGCTGTTTTTT. This codes for CASSLGPADTGELFF.